Listed below are T cell receptor beta chains from one sample, sequenced in a study of T cells in Graves' hyperthyroidism and ophthalmopathy. One entry per CDR3 protein results from TCRdb running MiXCR on the multiplex PCR reads. This table has 450,000 to 550,000 distinct CDR3 sequences, approximately 25% appearing once. The material sequenced was blood. The receptors here all came from a woman in her thirties with Graves' ophthalmopathy. The CDR3 runs from the conserved cysteine through the conserved F or W. D genes are given only for firm matches. A clone size is listed for some rows: how often the clone was seen (once, few, many), or a class if it is expanded.

D gene: .
V gene: TRBV10-3
clone size: many
J gene: TRBJ1-3
CDR3 protein: CAISDFTGSGNTIYF
CDR3 DNA: TGTGCCATCAGTGACTTTACGGGCTCTGGAAACACCATATATTTT

D gene: .
V gene: TRBV11-2
clone size: .
J gene: TRBJ1-2
CDR3 protein: CASSLVRPDSGYGYTF
CDR3 DNA: TGTGCCAGCAGCTTAGTTCGCCCCGACAGTGGCTATGGCTACACCTTC

D gene: TRBD2
V gene: TRBV6-1
clone size: .
J gene: TRBJ2-2
CDR3 protein: CASSSGTSNTGELFF
CDR3 DNA: TGTGCCAGCAGCTCCGGGACTAGTAACACCGGGGAGCTGTTTTTT

D gene: .
V gene: TRBV6-5
clone size: many
J gene: TRBJ2-5
CDR3 protein: CASSSAGPRGETQYF
CDR3 DNA: TGTGCCAGCAGTTCGGCCGGTCCAAGGGGGGAGACCCAGTACTTC

D gene: TRBD2
V gene: TRBV15
clone size: many
J gene: TRBJ2-5
CDR3 protein: CATSGVAGEGQYF
CDR3 DNA: TGTGCCACCAGCGGGGTAGCGGGGGAGGGCCAGTACTTC

D gene: .
V gene: TRBV20-1
clone size: many
J gene: TRBJ1-5
CDR3 protein: CSASRTFNQPQHF
CDR3 DNA: TGCAGTGCTAGCAGGACCTTCAATCAGCCCCAGCATTTT

D gene: .
V gene: TRBV30
clone size: many
J gene: TRBJ1-1
CDR3 protein: CAWSFSVNTEAFF
CDR3 DNA: TGTGCCTGGAGTTTTTCGGTGAACACTGAAGCTTTCTTT

D gene: .
V gene: TRBV14
clone size: many
J gene: TRBJ2-7
CDR3 protein: CASSHLSRYEQYF
CDR3 DNA: TGTGCCAGCAGCCATCTTTCCCGCTACGAGCAGTACTTC

D gene: TRBD2
V gene: TRBV7-6
clone size: .
J gene: TRBJ2-4
CDR3 protein: CASSLGAGGPGNIQYF
CDR3 DNA: TGTGCCAGCAGCTTAGGAGCGGGGGGGCCCGGAAACATTCAGTACTTC

D gene: .
V gene: TRBV6-5
clone size: few
J gene: TRBJ2-7
CDR3 protein: CASSYNEQYF
CDR3 DNA: TGTGCCAGCAGTTACAATGAGCAGTACTTC

D gene: .
V gene: TRBV7-8
clone size: many
J gene: TRBJ2-7
CDR3 protein: CAGSLVGETYEQYF
CDR3 DNA: TGTGCCGGCAGCTTAGTCGGGGAGACCTACGAGCAGTACTTC

D gene: TRBD2
V gene: TRBV5-4
clone size: few
J gene: TRBJ2-7
CDR3 protein: CASSLAGTSNSYEQYF
CDR3 DNA: TGTGCCAGCAGCTTGGCCGGGACTAGTAACAGCTACGAGCAGTACTTC

D gene: .
V gene: TRBV4-3
clone size: .
J gene: TRBJ2-2
CDR3 protein: CASSQWQPLNTGELFF
CDR3 DNA: TGCGCCAGCAGCCAATGGCAGCCCCTGAACACCGGGGAGCTGTTTTTT

D gene: TRBD1
V gene: TRBV25-1
clone size: many
J gene: TRBJ1-2
CDR3 protein: CASSPGQLEGYTF
CDR3 DNA: TGTGCCAGCAGTCCGGGACAGCTGGAGGGCTACACCTTC

D gene: .
V gene: TRBV27
clone size: .
J gene: TRBJ2-2
CDR3 protein: CASSLRGAQTGELFF
CDR3 DNA: TGTGCCAGCAGTTTAAGGGGGGCGCAAACCGGGGAGCTGTTTTTT

D gene: .
V gene: TRBV6-1
clone size: .
J gene: TRBJ2-2
CDR3 protein: CASSNGWGRAGELFF
CDR3 DNA: TGTGCCAGCAGTAATGGCTGGGGCCGCGCCGGGGAGCTGTTTTTT

D gene: TRBD2
V gene: TRBV5-5
clone size: .
J gene: TRBJ2-3
CDR3 protein: CASSSGTSGEGTQYF
CDR3 DNA: TGTGCCAGCAGCTCCGGGACTAGCGGTGAGGGTACGCAGTATTTT

D gene: .
V gene: TRBV7-9
clone size: many
J gene: TRBJ1-1
CDR3 protein: CASSLRPGEAFF
CDR3 DNA: TGTGCCAGCAGCTTAAGGCCGGGTGAAGCTTTCTTT

D gene: TRBD1
V gene: TRBV18
clone size: few
J gene: TRBJ1-1
CDR3 protein: CASSGTGAGTEAFF
CDR3 DNA: TGTGCCAGCTCCGGGACAGGGGCAGGGACTGAAGCTTTCTTT

D gene: .
V gene: TRBV7-2
clone size: many
J gene: TRBJ2-2
CDR3 protein: CASSLWSPTGELFF
CDR3 DNA: TGTGCCAGCAGCTTATGGAGCCCCACCGGGGAGCTGTTTTTT

D gene: .
V gene: TRBV6-1
clone size: .
J gene: TRBJ1-3
CDR3 protein: CASSEAASHSGNTIYF
CDR3 DNA: TGTGCCAGCAGTGAAGCCGCCTCCCACTCTGGAAACACCATATATTTT

D gene: .
V gene: TRBV12-3/TRBV12-4
clone size: many
J gene: TRBJ1-2
CDR3 protein: CASTFMGGYTF
CDR3 DNA: TGTGCCAGCACCTTCATGGGAGGCTACACCTTC

D gene: TRBD1
V gene: TRBV12-3/TRBV12-4
clone size: .
J gene: TRBJ1-5
CDR3 protein: CASSKGQGARGQPQHF
CDR3 DNA: TGTGCCAGCAGTAAAGGACAGGGGGCTAGGGGTCAGCCCCAGCATTTT

D gene: .
V gene: TRBV2
clone size: many
J gene: TRBJ1-1
CDR3 protein: CASTLFSTEAFF
CDR3 DNA: TGTGCCAGCACCCTCTTTAGCACTGAAGCTTTCTTT

D gene: TRBD1
V gene: TRBV5-4
clone size: many
J gene: TRBJ1-2
CDR3 protein: CASRGTGTYGYTF
CDR3 DNA: TGTGCCAGCAGAGGGACAGGAACCTATGGCTACACCTTC

D gene: TRBD1
V gene: TRBV27
clone size: many
J gene: TRBJ1-2
CDR3 protein: CASSGTGASYGYTF
CDR3 DNA: TGTGCCAGCAGTGGGACAGGGGCGTCCTATGGCTACACCTTC

D gene: TRBD1
V gene: TRBV29-1
clone size: many
J gene: TRBJ1-2
CDR3 protein: CSVSPGTGSAGYTF
CDR3 DNA: TGCAGCGTTTCCCCCGGGACAGGGTCCGCTGGCTACACCTTC

D gene: TRBD1
V gene: TRBV6-1
clone size: few
J gene: TRBJ1-5
CDR3 protein: CASSEEGTGVWPQHF
CDR3 DNA: TGTGCCAGCAGTGAAGAAGGGACAGGGGTTTGGCCCCAGCATTTT

D gene: .
V gene: TRBV11-2
clone size: .
J gene: TRBJ2-7
CDR3 protein: CASRTNEGSTYEQYF
CDR3 DNA: TGTGCCAGCAGAACCAACGAGGGTTCAACCTACGAGCAGTACTTC

D gene: .
V gene: TRBV19
clone size: many
J gene: TRBJ1-1
CDR3 protein: CASSIRTGTEGTEAFF
CDR3 DNA: TGTGCCAGTAGTATCCGAACCGGGACGGAGGGCACTGAAGCTTTCTTT

D gene: .
V gene: TRBV5-1
clone size: many
J gene: TRBJ2-2
CDR3 protein: CASSLDGTSPGELFF
CDR3 DNA: TGCGCCAGCAGCTTGGATGGAACTTCCCCCGGGGAGCTGTTTTTT

D gene: TRBD1
V gene: TRBV20-1
clone size: many
J gene: TRBJ1-2
CDR3 protein: CSARDPGQDYYGYTF
CDR3 DNA: TGCAGTGCTAGAGACCCGGGACAGGATTATTATGGCTACACCTTC

D gene: TRBD1
V gene: TRBV7-3
clone size: many
J gene: TRBJ2-7
CDR3 protein: CASSSQPGGGEQYF
CDR3 DNA: TGTGCCAGCAGCTCGCAACCAGGGGGCGGCGAGCAGTACTTC

D gene: .
V gene: TRBV12-3/TRBV12-4
clone size: many
J gene: TRBJ2-6
CDR3 protein: CASSETSPGANVLTF
CDR3 DNA: TGTGCCAGCAGTGAGACTAGTCCTGGGGCCAACGTCCTGACTTTC

D gene: .
V gene: TRBV5-1
clone size: many
J gene: TRBJ1-2
CDR3 protein: CASSGDTNGYTF
CDR3 DNA: TGCGCCAGCAGTGGGGACACCAATGGCTACACCTTC

D gene: TRBD1
V gene: TRBV6-2/TRBV6-3
clone size: .
J gene: TRBJ1-2
CDR3 protein: CASSQPGTGSGYTF
CDR3 DNA: TGTGCCAGCAGCCAGCCCGGGACAGGGAGCGGCTACACCTTC

D gene: TRBD1
V gene: TRBV29-1
clone size: many
J gene: TRBJ2-7
CDR3 protein: CSVKGQQPYEQYF
CDR3 DNA: TGCAGCGTTAAGGGACAGCAACCCTACGAGCAGTACTTC

D gene: TRBD1
V gene: TRBV28
clone size: .
J gene: TRBJ2-7
CDR3 protein: CASNPGQGDYEQYF
CDR3 DNA: TGTGCCAGCAACCCCGGACAGGGTGATTACGAGCAGTACTTC

D gene: TRBD1
V gene: TRBV20-1
clone size: many
J gene: TRBJ2-5
CDR3 protein: CSGPRGGEETQYF
CDR3 DNA: TGCAGTGGGCCACGAGGGGGCGAAGAGACCCAGTACTTC

D gene: .
V gene: TRBV7-9
clone size: .
J gene: TRBJ2-7
CDR3 protein: CASSLELANEQYF
CDR3 DNA: TGTGCCAGCAGCTTAGAACTCGCTAACGAGCAGTACTTC

D gene: .
V gene: TRBV6-1
clone size: once
J gene: TRBJ2-7
CDR3 protein: CASREGGGTDFYEQYF
CDR3 DNA: TGTGCCAGCAGGGAAGGTGGCGGGACAGATTTTTACGAGCAGTACTTC

D gene: TRBD1
V gene: TRBV19
clone size: many
J gene: TRBJ1-5
CDR3 protein: CASNTGTGYQPQHF
CDR3 DNA: TGTGCCAGCAACACCGGGACAGGTTATCAGCCCCAGCATTTT

D gene: .
V gene: TRBV11-3
clone size: .
J gene: TRBJ2-4
CDR3 protein: CASSINRENIQYF
CDR3 DNA: TGTGCCAGCAGCATCAACAGGGAAAACATTCAGTACTTC

D gene: TRBD1
V gene: TRBV20-1
clone size: once
J gene: TRBJ1-5
CDR3 protein: CSAAWTGSDQPQHF
CDR3 DNA: TGCAGTGCTGCCTGGACAGGGTCGGATCAGCCCCAGCATTTT

D gene: TRBD1
V gene: TRBV15
clone size: many
J gene: TRBJ2-5
CDR3 protein: CATSIINRGETQYF
CDR3 DNA: TGTGCCACCAGCATAATAAACAGGGGAGAGACCCAGTACTTC

D gene: TRBD1
V gene: TRBV20-1
clone size: .
J gene: TRBJ2-7
CDR3 protein: CSASGDRGRTSYEQYF
CDR3 DNA: TGCAGTGCTAGCGGTGACAGGGGGCGTACTTCCTACGAGCAGTACTTC

D gene: .
V gene: TRBV15
clone size: .
J gene: TRBJ1-1
CDR3 protein: CATSSRGWMTEAFF
CDR3 DNA: TGTGCCACCAGCAGTCGAGGGTGGATGACTGAAGCTTTCTTT

D gene: TRBD1
V gene: TRBV6-1
clone size: many
J gene: TRBJ1-1
CDR3 protein: CASTTTGRRAEAFF
CDR3 DNA: TGTGCCAGCACCACGACAGGGAGGAGGGCTGAAGCTTTCTTT

D gene: .
V gene: TRBV12-3/TRBV12-4
clone size: .
J gene: TRBJ2-2
CDR3 protein: CASSRTPFRTGELFF
CDR3 DNA: TGTGCCAGCAGCCGGACTCCATTTCGCACCGGGGAGCTGTTTTTT

D gene: TRBD2
V gene: TRBV6-5
clone size: few
J gene: TRBJ2-5
CDR3 protein: CASSSYVGGSETQYF
CDR3 DNA: TGTGCCAGCAGCAGTTACGTGGGCGGGAGTGAGACCCAGTACTTC

D gene: .
V gene: TRBV12-3/TRBV12-4
clone size: many
J gene: TRBJ1-1
CDR3 protein: CASSWGMNTEAFF
CDR3 DNA: TGTGCCAGCAGTTGGGGGATGAACACTGAAGCTTTCTTT

D gene: .
V gene: TRBV9
clone size: many
J gene: TRBJ1-1
CDR3 protein: CASSADSQGNTEAFF
CDR3 DNA: TGTGCCAGCAGCGCAGATTCACAGGGGAACACTGAAGCTTTCTTT

D gene: .
V gene: TRBV19
clone size: .
J gene: TRBJ1-2
CDR3 protein: CATTPGQANYGYTF
CDR3 DNA: TGTGCTACCACCCCGGGACAAGCAAACTATGGCTACACCTTC